This TCR beta chain derives from a study of blood T cell repertoires in COVID-19. Study information: Italy, Spain and the United States were the sources of the convalescent and acute COVID-19 samples. In each case, the material was cDNA or gDNA derived from T cells, B-cell-depleted T cells, or PBMCs.

In this sample, this clone turned up many times. The CDR3 length is 12 residues. Germline V CDR1 and CDR2: SGHNT, YYREEE (reference sequence). Trimming removed 4 bases at V and 3 bases at J, with 7 bases between. Original data processing: Amplification of reference gene primers provided the estimated nucleated cell counts. Measured with immunoSEQ multiplex PCR; TCRdb has only the in-frame clones, and not every one. V and J calls and clone size are as listed in that table; D and trimming were resolved from the DNA. This sample has just under 65,000 clones, with more than 75% found just once. Material: peripheral blood. The genes are TRBV5-4 and TRBJ1-2; D not resolved. This TCR was recovered from a human donor in a cohort sampled during active COVID-19. This chain's CDR3 is CASSDTDYGYTF. In nucleotides, the CDR3 is TGTGCCAGCAGCGACACCGACTATGGCTACACCTTC.